A selection of T cell receptor beta chains follows, all from one sample in a study of T-cell memory formation after mild COVID-19. TCRdb ran MiXCR on the 5' RACE reads and lists one entry per CDR3 protein. Of 300,000 to 400,000 distinct CDR3 sequences in the sample, approximately 14% are singletons; the top ten hold 22%. The sample comprised PBMCs or a T cell subset sorted from them (not recorded which). These receptors were collected from a man younger than 35 who had mild COVID-19 (a few samples of this study predate the infection). Cell type and time point are not known. Each CDR3 is given with its conserved first and last residue. Each record gives: J gene, V gene, D gene, clone size, CDR3 DNA, CDR3 protein. A D gene is named only where the DNA matches it firmly. The listing skips clone size in some rows; elsewhere it reads once, few, many or a size class.

>TRBJ2-2|TRBV10-1|.|few
TGCGCCAGCAGTTGGGACAAAAGGGAGCTGTTTTTT
CASSWDKRELFF
>TRBJ1-1|TRBV9|.|few
TGTGCCAGCAGCGTAGATGGCCTATCAGGCACTGAAGCTTTCTTT
CASSVDGLSGTEAFF
>TRBJ2-5|TRBV5-1|TRBD1|.
TGCGCCAGCAGCAAGGGACAGGGGGAAGAGACCCAGTACTTC
CASSKGQGEETQYF
>TRBJ1-1|TRBV4-3|TRBD1|.
TGCGCCAGCAGCCTCCAATCGGGGACAGGAGAAGCTTTCTTT
CASSLQSGTGEAFF
>TRBJ1-2|TRBV7-2|.|few
TGTGCCAGCAGTTTCTGGGTTTATGGCTACACCTTC
CASSFWVYGYTF
>TRBJ1-6|TRBV19|.|.
TGTGCCAGTAGGAGCGGTGACGGGGGGAGGCGGGTAAGCGCCTATAATTCACCCCTCCACTTT
CASRSGDGGRRVSAYNSPLHF
>TRBJ1-6|TRBV6-6|.|few
TGTGCCAGCAGTTACACGAAGGGGGGTATGGGTTCACCCCTCCACTTT
CASSYTKGGMGSPLHF
>TRBJ1-2|TRBV12-3/TRBV12-4|.|few
TGTGCCAGCAGTTTCCAGTCAGGGTCGGGCTATGGCTACACCTTC
CASSFQSGSGYGYTF
>TRBJ2-5|TRBV7-2|.|.
TGTGCCAGCACCGATCTCTCGGGACTTCTAAGAGAGACCCAGTACTTC
CASTDLSGLLRETQYF
>TRBJ1-1|TRBV4-1|TRBD1|.
TGCGCCAGCAGCCAGCTCCCAGGGGGCTCGGCTTTCTTT
CASSQLPGGSAFF
>TRBJ2-7|TRBV5-1|TRBD2|.
TGCGCCAGCAGCTTATACAGCGGGGGGGTCGAGCAGTACTTC
CASSLYSGGVEQYF
>TRBJ2-2|TRBV5-1|TRBD1|.
TGCGCCAGCAGAGAAGGGACAGGGGGCCTCGGGGAGCTGTTTTTT
CASREGTGGLGELFF
>TRBJ2-1|TRBV24-1|TRBD2|few
TGTGCCACCAGTGAGCGGGGGGACTACAATGAGCAGTTCTTC
CATSERGDYNEQFF
>TRBJ2-3|TRBV5-1|TRBD2|many
TGCGCCAGCAGCTTGGGGACTAGCGGGGGCACAGATACGCAGTATTTT
CASSLGTSGGTDTQYF
>TRBJ2-3|TRBV2|.|.
TGTGCCAGCAGTGAAGCGCAGGGGGGCTTTACAGATACGCAGTATTTT
CASSEAQGGFTDTQYF
>TRBJ2-7|TRBV7-9|.|few
TGTGCCAGCAGGGGATTCCGCGAGCAGTACTTC
CASRGFREQYF
>TRBJ1-2|TRBV7-2|TRBD1|.
TGTGCCAGCAGCTGGACAGGGGGTAGCTATGGCTACACCTTC
CASSWTGGSYGYTF
>TRBJ2-1|TRBV14|TRBD2|.
TGTGCCAGCAGCCATACTAGCGGGGGGCCTTTACATGAGCAGTTCTTC
CASSHTSGGPLHEQFF
>TRBJ2-3|TRBV11-1|.|.
TGTGCCAGCAGCTTCGTCGGGAAAAACGCCTGGGATGCAGATACGCAGTATTTT
CASSFVGKNAWDADTQYF
>TRBJ1-6|TRBV10-3|.|.
TGTGCCATCAGTGAGCACCCTCAGGTTAATTCACCCCTCCACTTT
CAISEHPQVNSPLHF
>TRBJ1-3|TRBV6-1|.|.
TGTGCCAGCAGTGAAGGCGTGAAGTTAAGCTCTGGAAACACCATATATTTT
CASSEGVKLSSGNTIYF
>TRBJ2-3|TRBV7-9|.|few
TGTGCCAGCAGCTTATCGGCGGGGGCCGTCACAGATACGCAGTATTTT
CASSLSAGAVTDTQYF
>TRBJ1-1|TRBV4-1|.|few
TGCGCCAGCAGCCCGATTGGCCTGAAAAAAACTGAAGCTTTCTTT
CASSPIGLKKTEAFF
>TRBJ1-6|TRBV12-3/TRBV12-4|.|few
TGTGCCAGCAGTTACGAAACAGGTTCCCTTCATTCACCCCTCCACTTT
CASSYETGSLHSPLHF
>TRBJ2-2|TRBV27|TRBD1|.
TGTGCCAGCAGTTTTCGTTCGACAGGGACGAACACCGGGGAGCTGTTTTTT
CASSFRSTGTNTGELFF
>TRBJ2-1|TRBV4-1|.|few
TGCGCCAGCAGCCACGAGCGGGGACAATCCTCCTACAATGAGCAGTTCTTC
CASSHERGQSSYNEQFF
>TRBJ2-7|TRBV9|.|many
TGTGCCAGCAGCGTAGGGGTTGGGGGCGAGCAGTACTTC
CASSVGVGGEQYF